This TCR beta chain was captured in a study of blood T cell repertoires in COVID-19. The wider study: COVID-19 samples from acute and convalescent phases originated in the United States, Italy and Spain.

Participant ages covered about 18 to 89 years across 20 to 25 US areas. CDR1 and CDR2 from the germline V gene are KGHSH and LQKENI. Trimming stripped 1 base from V and 4 bases from J, with 14 bases between. The CDR3 is 16 amino acids. Repertoires were generated with immunoSEQ multiplex PCR, while TCRdb's copy carries only in-frame clones and drops some. The sample lists roughly 400,000 clones; 90% to 95% were seen once. The chain combines TRBV18 with TRBJ2-1, with D perhaps matching TRBD1 (5 bases). This clonotype was obtained from a woman aged 40 to 50 who had been exposed to COVID-19. Specimen: PBMCs or T cells enriched from blood (not recorded which). CDR3 DNA sequence: TGTGCCAGCTCACCACTTTGGGGCTCCCTATACAATGAGCAGTTCTTC. It codes for CASSPLWGSLYNEQFF. Together with reference TRBV18 and TRBJ2-1, the CDR3 gives the full variable domain: NAGVMQNPRHLVRRRGQEARLRCSPMKGHSHVYWYRQLPEEGLKFMVYLQKENIIDESGMPKERFSAEFPKEGPSILRIQQVVRGDSAAYFCASSPLWGSLYNEQFFGPGTRLTVL.